The 24 T cell receptor beta chains in this list originate from one sample, sequenced in a study of blood T cell repertoires in COVID-19. Method: immunoSEQ multiplex PCR; TCRdb's copy keeps in-frame clones and lacks some. This table has 20,000 to 25,000 clones, approximately 80% appearing once. Sequences were obtained from peripheral blood. Source of these receptors: a man of 80 years or more with active or convalescent COVID-19.

The chain combines TRBV7-6 with TRBJ1-4; 7 bases match TRBD1. V was pared by 5 bases and J by 1 base, with 4 bases of the junction left unmatched. Germline CDR1 SGHVS, CDR2 FNYEAQ. The CDR3 has 15 amino acids. The CDR3 nucleotides are TGTGCCAGCAGCACCCGACAGGGAACTAATGAAAAACTGTTTTTT. It specifies CASSTRQGTNEKLFF.

The CDR3 sequence: CASSLRVEGQAFF. CDR3 nucleotides: TGTGCCAGCAGTTTACGGGTGGAGGGGCAAGCTTTCTTT. The chain employs TRBV12-3 or TRBV12-4 and TRBJ1-1, with a weak D call TRBD1 (5 bases). V was clipped by 2 bases and J by 9 bases, with 13 bases between them. The CDR3 totals 13 residues.

The chain uses TRBV4-1 and TRBJ2-7; 7 nucleotides match TRBD1. There are 16 residues in the CDR3. The germline V gene encodes CDR1 MGHRA and CDR2 YSYEKL. J gave up 1 base and V 3 bases, and 9 bases lay outside the gene matches. CDR3 sequence (DNA): TGCGCCAGCAGCCAGGACAACAGGGGCCAATCCTACGAGCAGTACTTC. The encoded protein is CASSQDNRGQSYEQYF.

This sequence joins TRBV11-1 and TRBJ2-7, with unresolved D. The V gene lost 4 bases and the J gene lost 12 bases, with 13 bases spanning the gap. The CDR3 spans 11 residues. In germline, CDR1 is SGHAT, CDR2 FQDESV (reference sequence). Written as DNA, the CDR3 is TGTGCCAGCAGCTCCGGGTCCGGGTGGTACTTC. Translating gives CASSSGSGWYF.

In its sample, this clone is medium-sized (0.01 to 0.1%). The chain has TRBV14 and TRBJ2-7; TRBD1 matches 7 bases. V lost 6 bases to trimming and J lost 2 bases; unmatched junction nucleotides: 10. Germline values: CDR1 SGHDN, CDR2 FVKESK. The CDR3 has 15 residues. The DNA of the CDR3 is TGTGCCAGCAGTCGACAGGGTAGGGGGCCCTACGAGCAGTACTTC. Amino acid sequence: CASSRQGRGPYEQYF. Supplemented by reference TRBV14 and TRBJ2-7, the full variable domain reads EAGVTQFPSHSVIEKGQTVTLRCDPISGHDNLYWYRRVMGKEIKFLLHFVKESKQDESGMPNNRFLAERTGGTYSTLKVQPAELEDSGVYFCASSRQGRGPYEQYFGPGTRLTVT.

The genes are TRBV2 and TRBJ2-3; a possible D gene is TRBD2 (5 bases). The CDR3 totals 15 residues. Between the trimmed V and J ends, which lost 4 bases and 0 bases, there was a span of 11 bases. CDR1 and CDR2 (germline): SNHLY, FYNNEI. In DNA, the CDR3 is TGTGCCAGCAGTGGGAGAGGACTGAGCACAGATACGCAGTATTTT. Its protein is CASSGRGLSTDTQYF.

The rearrangement links TRBV30 to TRBJ1-3, with unresolved D. The ends were cut back, 2 bases at V and 0 bases at J, with 5 bases in the middle. The germline CDR1 and CDR2 sequences are GTSNPN and SVGIG (reference sequence). The CDR3 spans 13 residues. The CDR3 bases are TGTGCCTGGAGTTGGAGCTCTGGAAACACCATATATTTT. Protein: CAWSWSSGNTIYF.

The chain recombines TRBV19 with TRBJ1-3; unclear D gene. Deletions cut 7 bases from V and 2 bases from J, with 18 bases between. This CDR3 comprises 16 residues. The germline V gene encodes CDR1 LNHDA and CDR2 SQIVND (reference sequence). CDR3 in amino acids: CASTELAGSPGNTIYF. The CDR3 nucleotides are TGTGCCAGTACCGAGCTCGCTGGGAGCCCTGGAAACACCATATATTTT.

CDR3 DNA: TGTGCCACCCAAGACTGGACAGATACGCAGTATTTT. It specifies CATQDWTDTQYF. V and J are TRBV27 and TRBJ2-3; D unresolved. The V gene's germline CDR1 is MNHEY and CDR2 SMNVEV (reference sequence). Trimming removed 10 bases at V and 3 bases at J, with 11 bases between. This CDR3 is built from 12 residues.

The chain uses TRBV5-5 and TRBJ1-2, with D maybe TRBD1 (5 bases). The germline V gene has CDR1 SGHKS and CDR2 YYEKEE (reference sequence). The CDR3 is 16 residues long. V lost 4 bases and J 1 base, leaving 17 bases between the germline ends. CDR3 nucleotide sequence: TGTGCCAGCAGCATTGGTAGGGGCGCTCTTAACTATGGCTACACCTTC. The encoded protein is CASSIGRGALNYGYTF.

The J gene is TRBJ1-1, the V gene TRBV29-1, with D maybe TRBD1 (6 bases). Germline V CDR1 and CDR2: SQVTM, ANQGSEA. The CDR3 has 11 residues. Trimming left V 4 bases short and J 7 bases short, with 10 bases between. The CDR3 loop reads CSVVRTVEAFF. Here the CDR3 DNA reads TGCAGCGTTGTTAGGACAGTTGAAGCTTTCTTT. Full variable domain (missing parts from reference TRBV29-1 and TRBJ1-1): SAVISQKPSRDICQRGTSLTIQCQVDSQVTMMFWYRQQPGQSLTLIATANQGSEATYESGFVIDKFPISRPNLTFSTLTVSNMSPEDSSIYLCSVVRTVEAFFGQGTRLTVV.

V usage is TRBV5-1 and J usage is TRBJ2-7; 16 bases are a match to TRBD2. The CDR3 is made up of 20 amino acids. The ends lost 4 bases at V and 7 bases at J; junction bases unmatched: 20. Germline V gene data show CDR1 as SGHRS and CDR2 as YFSETQ. The CDR3: CASSAAGTPTGLAGGLEQYF. The CDR3 bases are TGCGCCAGCAGCGCGGCGGGGACCCCAACGGGACTAGCGGGAGGGCTAGAGCAGTACTTC.

This chain joins TRBV28 and TRBJ1-5; weak D call: TRBD1 (6 bases). From germline, CDR1 is MDHEN and CDR2 SYDVKM. This CDR3 contains 16 residues. Trimming removed 7 bases from V and 2 bases from J, with 18 bases in between. CDR3 loop: CASTREGGGGNQPQHF. The CDR3, as DNA: TGTGCCAGCACCAGGGAAGGGGGGGGTGGCAATCAGCCCCAGCATTTT.

This clone was counted only a few times. The V and J genes are TRBV19 and TRBJ1-4; 10 bases match TRBD1. Losses at the gene ends were 7 bases for V and 7 bases for J; bases not matched to a gene: 9. The CDR3 sequence is 15 residues long. Germline V gene sequence: CDR1 LNHDA, CDR2 SQIVND (reference sequence). CDR3 residues: CASTRDRGMAEKLFF. The CDR3 bases are TGTGCCAGTACCCGGGACAGGGGAATGGCTGAAAAACTGTTTTTT.

This clone was observed once. This chain uses TRBV27 with TRBJ2-7, with D possibly TRBD2 on 6 matching bases. Trimming took 0 bases from V and 2 from J, leaving 11 bases between them. Germline values: CDR1 MNHEY, CDR2 SMNVEV (reference sequence). The CDR3 extends over 15 amino acids. CDR3 nucleotides: TGTGCCAGCAGTTTATCCCAGGGAGGACCCTACGAGCAGTACTTC. Residues: CASSLSQGGPYEQYF.

The chain is built from TRBV28 and TRBJ2-7; the D gene is possibly TRBD2 (6 bases). Germline V gene sequence: CDR1 MDHEN, CDR2 SYDVKM. Trimming removed 8 bases from V and 7 bases from J, with 24 bases in between. The CDR3 loop spans 15 amino acids. CDR3 residues: CASPPAGLRYGEQYF. CDR3 coding DNA: TGTGCCAGCCCCCCAGCGGGCTTACGTTATGGAGAGCAGTACTTC.

The chain employs TRBV11-2 and TRBJ1-2; no reliable D call. CDR1 SGHAT and CDR2 FQNNGV come from the germline V gene. This CDR3 contains 13 residues. Trimming shortened V by 8 bases and J by 4 bases, and 14 bases separated the two germline ends. CDR3 protein: CASRPDNSYGYTF. The CDR3 nucleotides are TGTGCCAGCCGCCCTGATAACAGCTATGGCTACACCTTC.

This chain links TRBV5-4 with TRBJ2-2; tentatively, D is TRBD2 (6 bases). Trimming removed 0 bases at V and 6 bases at J, with 15 bases between. The CDR3 runs to 16 residues. Per germline, CDR1 SGHNT and CDR2 YYREEE (reference sequence). The CDR3 DNA sequence: TGTGCCAGCAGCTTGGACGGAGGGAGAGAGTCCGGGGAGCTGTTTTTT. Translation: CASSLDGGRESGELFF.

The gene calls are TRBV6-1 and TRBJ2-2; D gene ambiguous. V was clipped by 3 bases and J by 0 bases, with 8 bases between them. The CDR3 is 15 amino acids. The germline CDR1 and CDR2 sequences are MNHNS and SASEGT. In DNA form, the CDR3 reads TGTGCCAGCAGTGAGAGAACAGCGAACACCGGGGAGCTGTTTTTT. Its translation is CASSERTANTGELFF.

The chain uses TRBV7-2 and TRBJ1-2; 7 bases fit TRBD1. This CDR3 region has 14 residues. J was trimmed by 2 bases and V by 5 bases; bases with no gene match: 5. Germline V gene lookup returns CDR1 SGHTA and CDR2 FQGNSA. The CDR3 region is CASSPDRANYGYTF. Written as DNA, the CDR3 is TGTGCCAGCAGCCCCGACAGGGCCAACTATGGCTACACCTTC.

The chain links TRBV5-5 to TRBJ2-7; unclear D gene. V shed 2 bases and J shed 0 bases, with 6 bases lying between them. From germline, CDR1 is SGHKS and CDR2 YYEKEE (reference sequence). This CDR3 comprises 13 residues. The DNA for the CDR3 is TGTGCCAGCAGCTTCGTATACTCCTACGAGCAGTACTTC. Residues: CASSFVYSYEQYF.

This clone was found a few times. V usage is TRBV4-2 and J usage is TRBJ2-2; D call uncertain. The CDR3 length is 15 residues. V lost 0 bases and J 2 bases, leaving 7 bases between the germline ends. Germline values: CDR1 LGHNA, CDR2 YNFKEQ. The CDR3 protein is CASSQDYFNTGELFF. CDR3 DNA: TGTGCCAGCAGCCAAGATTATTTCAACACCGGGGAGCTGTTTTTT.

The CDR3 is CASSLSSSYNEQFF. The CDR3 DNA follows: TGTGCCAGCAGCTTATCTAGCTCCTACAATGAGCAGTTCTTC. The chain carries TRBV5-5 and TRBJ2-1; D gene ambiguous. The CDR3 covers 14 residues. With 2 bases removed from V and 0 bases from J, the gap between germline ends came to 6 bases. Germline V CDR1 and CDR2: SGHKS, YYEKEE (reference sequence).

The chain recombines TRBV28 with TRBJ1-1; possibly TRBD1 for D (5 bases). Trimming pared 5 bases from V and 3 bases from J, leaving 16 bases between. CDR1 MDHEN and CDR2 SYDVKM come from the germline V gene. The CDR3 has 15 residues. The CDR3 DNA sequence: TGTGCCAGCAGTGCGTTCCGGGGGGTTTACACTGAAGCTTTCTTT. Translated: CASSAFRGVYTEAFF.